The sequence of this T cell receptor beta chain was determined in a study of patients and donors after allogeneic stem cell transplantation. In TCRdb, the RT-PCR reads were re-called with MiXCR into one record per CDR3 protein. The table lists about 160,000 distinct CDR3 sequences, approximately 30% of them singletons. The sequence was collected from a human donor who was either an allogeneic HSCT recipient or a stem cell or donor lymphocyte infusion donor (not recorded which). It is not recorded whose cells these are; they may come from a transplant donor. Sequenced: blood, either unsorted or a sorted T cell fraction (not recorded which).

As DNA, the CDR3 is TGCGCCAGCAGTGAGCCGGGACTAGGAAGCAATGAGCAGTTCTTC. Its translation is CASSEPGLGSNEQFF. The chain couples TRBV10-1 to TRBJ2-1; the match to TRBD2 covers 8 bases. The CDR3 is 15 residues long. With V trimmed by 2 bases and J by 6 bases, 6 bases remained unmatched. Germline values: CDR1 WNHNN, CDR2 SYGVQD (reference sequence).